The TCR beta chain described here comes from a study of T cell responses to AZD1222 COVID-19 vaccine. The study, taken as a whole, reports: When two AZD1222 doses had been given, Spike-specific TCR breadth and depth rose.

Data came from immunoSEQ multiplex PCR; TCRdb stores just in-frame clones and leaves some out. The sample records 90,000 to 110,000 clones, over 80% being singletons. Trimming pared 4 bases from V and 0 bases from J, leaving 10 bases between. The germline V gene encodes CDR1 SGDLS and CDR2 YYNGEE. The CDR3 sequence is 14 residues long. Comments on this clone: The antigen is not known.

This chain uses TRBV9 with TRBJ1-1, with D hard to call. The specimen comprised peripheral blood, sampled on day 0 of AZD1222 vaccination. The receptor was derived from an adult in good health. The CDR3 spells CASSFLPMNTEAFF. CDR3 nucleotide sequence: TGTGCCAGCAGCTTCCTCCCGATGAACACTGAAGCTTTCTTT.